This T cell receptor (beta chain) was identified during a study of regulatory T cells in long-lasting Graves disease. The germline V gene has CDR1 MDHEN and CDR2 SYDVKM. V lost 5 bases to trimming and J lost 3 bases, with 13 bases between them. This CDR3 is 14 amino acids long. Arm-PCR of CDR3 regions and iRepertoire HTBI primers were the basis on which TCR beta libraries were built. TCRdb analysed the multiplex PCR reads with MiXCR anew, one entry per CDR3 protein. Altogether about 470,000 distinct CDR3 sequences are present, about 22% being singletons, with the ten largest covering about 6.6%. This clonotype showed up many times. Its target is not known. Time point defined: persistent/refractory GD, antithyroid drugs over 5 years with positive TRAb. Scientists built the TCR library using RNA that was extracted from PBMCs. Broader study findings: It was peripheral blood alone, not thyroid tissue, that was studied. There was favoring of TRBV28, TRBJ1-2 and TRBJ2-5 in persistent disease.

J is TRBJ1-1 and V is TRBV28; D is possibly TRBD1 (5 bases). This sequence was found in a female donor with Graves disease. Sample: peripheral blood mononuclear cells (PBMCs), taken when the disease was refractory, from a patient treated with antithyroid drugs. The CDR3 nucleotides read TGTGCCAGCAGTCCCCCAGGGAGGGACACTGAAGCTTTCTTT. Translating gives CASSPPGRDTEAFF. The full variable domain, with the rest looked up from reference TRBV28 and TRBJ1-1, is DVKVTQSSRYLVKRTGEKVFLECVQDMDHENMFWYRQDPGLGLRLIYFSYDVKMKEKGDIPEGYSVSREKKERFSLILESASTNQTSMYLCASSPPGRDTEAFFGQGTRLTVV.